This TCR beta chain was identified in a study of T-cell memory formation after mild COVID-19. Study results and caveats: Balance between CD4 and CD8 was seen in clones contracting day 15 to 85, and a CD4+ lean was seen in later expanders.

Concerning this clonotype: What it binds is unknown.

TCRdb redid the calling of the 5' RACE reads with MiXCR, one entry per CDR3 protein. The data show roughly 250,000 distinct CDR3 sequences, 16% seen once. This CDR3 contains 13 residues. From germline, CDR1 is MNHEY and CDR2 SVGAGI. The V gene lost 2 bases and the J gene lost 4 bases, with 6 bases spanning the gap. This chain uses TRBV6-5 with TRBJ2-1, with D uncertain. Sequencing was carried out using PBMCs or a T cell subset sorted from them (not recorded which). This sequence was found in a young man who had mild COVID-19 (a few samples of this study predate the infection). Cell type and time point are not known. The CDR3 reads CASSYLGYNEQFF. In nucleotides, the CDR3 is TGTGCCAGCAGTTACCTGGGATACAATGAGCAGTTCTTC.